Shown below are 27 T cell receptor beta chains from a single sample sequenced in a study of OX40 agonist ivuxolimab in advanced cancers. Library construction relied on the immunoSEQ multiplex PCR assay. Not all clones reach the TCRdb copy of this immuneACCESS table, which keeps in-frame sequences only. Checked studies attribute under half of the gap to unresolved V genes and leave the rest unexplained. The sample table shows about 42,000 clones, and roughly 90% are seen once. About 12% of the sample belongs to the ten largest clones. Sample: CD4+ or CD8+ T cells sorted from blood, taken in a trial of the OX40 agonist ivuxolimab. These TCRs come from an adult with an advanced solid tumor such as melanoma, head and neck, liver or kidney cancer.

The V and J genes are TRBV9 and TRBJ2-1, with 8 bases fitting TRBD1. This CDR3 region has 15 residues. Unmatched junction bases numbered 9, after V lost 3 bases and J lost 7 bases. CDR1 is SGDLS and CDR2 is YYNGEE in the germline V gene. The CDR3 spells CASSEGAGGKNEQFF. For the CDR3, the DNA is TGTGCCAGCAGCGAGGGGGCAGGGGGCAAGAATGAGCAGTTCTTC.

The CDR3 sequence is CASSPRQIKETQYF. In DNA, the CDR3 is TGCGCCAGCAGCCCCCGACAGATTAAAGAGACCCAGTACTTC. This sequence joins TRBV5-1 and TRBJ2-5; tentatively, D is TRBD1 (5 bases). This CDR3 is 14 amino acids long. Germline V gene lookup returns CDR1 SGHRS and CDR2 YFSETQ. Trimming pared 4 bases from V and 3 bases from J, leaving 13 bases between.

The rearrangement joins TRBV5-1 to TRBJ2-1; tentative D call: TRBD1 (7 bases). The CDR3 is 14 residues long. Germline V gene sequence: CDR1 SGHRS, CDR2 YFSETQ. V lost 3 bases to trimming and J lost 2 bases, with 9 bases between them. The CDR3, as DNA: TGCGCCAGCAGCTCCAGGGGGGCCTACAATGAGCAGTTCTTC. Translated, it gives CASSSRGAYNEQFF.

The rearrangement uses TRBV5-1 and TRBJ2-1; the D gene is possibly TRBD2 (5 bases). The CDR3 spans 16 residues. Germline V CDR1 and CDR2: SGHRS, YFSETQ. The V end was cut by 0 bases, the J end by 2 bases, with 12 bases between. The CDR3 sequence is CASSLVLSATYNEQFF. In DNA form, the CDR3 reads TGCGCCAGCAGCTTGGTTCTTAGCGCGACCTACAATGAGCAGTTCTTC.

The J gene is TRBJ2-1, the V gene TRBV11-3, with D hard to call. Germline lookup yields CDR1 SGHNT and CDR2 YENEEA. V dropped 3 bases and J dropped 6 bases, with 9 bases sitting between them. The CDR3 has 13 amino acids. The CDR3: CASSLGPLNEQFF. CDR3 coding DNA: TGTGCCAGCAGCTTGGGCCCCCTCAATGAGCAGTTCTTC. Using reference TRBV11-3 and TRBJ2-1 for the parts outside the CDR3, the full variable domain is EAGVVQSPRYKIIEKKQPVAFWCNPISGHNTLYWYLQNLGQGPELLIRYENEEAVDDSQLPKDRFSAERLKGVDSTLKIQPAELGDSAVYLCASSLGPLNEQFFGPGTRLTVL.

The chain has TRBV4-1 and TRBJ1-5; unclear D gene. This CDR3 has 14 amino acids. V was trimmed by 4 bases and J by 7 bases, leaving 14 bases between them. The germline V gene encodes CDR1 MGHRA and CDR2 YSYEKL. The CDR3, as DNA: TGCGCCAGCAGCCCGGAGGGTACGGGACAGCCCCAGCATTTT. Its protein product is CASSPEGTGQPQHF.

For the CDR3, the DNA is TGTGCCAGCAGCTTGAGCCCGGGACTAGCGGGCTGGGGGGATACGCAGTATTTT. It yields the protein CASSLSPGLAGWGDTQYF. The V call is TRBV5-8, the J call TRBJ2-3, with 12 bases aligning to TRBD2. After removal of 1 base from V and 6 bases from J, the junction contained 12 bases not matched to a gene. Germline V CDR1 and CDR2: SGHTS, YDEGEE. CDR3 length equals 18 residues.

The sample holds one count of this clone. This chain uses TRBV15 with TRBJ2-7; possibly TRBD1 or TRBD2 for D (6 bases each). V was pared by 5 bases and J by 2 bases, with 13 bases between. From germline, CDR1 is LNHNV and CDR2 YYDKDF (reference sequence). The CDR3 runs 14 residues. The CDR3 nucleotides are TGTGCCACCAGCGGAGGGGACACCCCCTACGAGCAGTACTTC. Its translation is CATSGGDTPYEQYF.

There are a few counts of this clone. The V call is TRBV13, the J call TRBJ2-3, with D perhaps TRBD1 or TRBD2 (6 bases each). CDR1 is PRHDT, CDR2 FYEKMQ, per germline (reference sequence). V was trimmed by 3 bases and J by 2 bases, leaving 15 bases between them. The length of the CDR3 is 16 residues. The CDR3 loop reads CASSFGGSLYTDTQYF. CDR3 coding DNA: TGTGCCAGCAGCTTCGGGGGCAGTTTATACACAGATACGCAGTATTTT.

The chain is built from TRBV27 and TRBJ2-2; D may be TRBD1 or TRBD2 (5 bases each). Trimming removed 6 bases at V and 7 bases at J, with 15 bases between. The CDR3 is 14 residues long. The germline V gene has CDR1 MNHEY and CDR2 SMNVEV (reference sequence). As DNA, the CDR3 is TGTGCCAGCAGCCGGGACCCGGGTGGCGGGGAGCTGTTTTTT. Translation: CASSRDPGGGELFF.

The V gene is TRBV7-8, the J gene TRBJ1-2; D remains ambiguous. Germline CDR1 and CDR2: SGHVS and FQNEAQ. The CDR3 loop spans 17 amino acids. V lost 2 bases to trimming and J lost 3 bases, with 19 bases between them. CDR3 DNA sequence: TGTGCCAGCAGCTTAATCGTTGAAGGCTATCGGGACTATGGCTACACCTTC. Its translation: CASSLIVEGYRDYGYTF.

The gene calls are TRBV4-2 and TRBJ1-5, with a possible D match to TRBD1 (5 bases). Trimming removed 0 bases at V and 5 bases at J, with 14 bases between. CDR3 length equals 16 residues. Germline V gene data show CDR1 as LGHNA and CDR2 as YNFKEQ. The CDR3: CASSQDPLRGDQPQHF. The CDR3, as DNA: TGTGCCAGCAGCCAAGACCCCCTGCGAGGGGATCAGCCCCAGCATTTT.

This chain uses TRBV29-1 with TRBJ2-1, with 9 bases aligning to TRBD2. The CDR3 covers 13 residues. The V gene's germline CDR1 is SQVTM and CDR2 ANQGSEA. The V and J ends lost 6 bases and 4 bases, in that order; junction bases with no gene match: 4. Here the CDR3 reads CSVAGGYYNEQFF. DNA for the CDR3: TGCAGCGTAGCGGGAGGATATTACAATGAGCAGTTCTTC.

This clone was recorded a few times. The chain couples TRBV12-5 to TRBJ1-1; no clear D gene. Germline lookup yields CDR1 LGHNT and CDR2 FRNRAP. Trimming stripped 4 bases from V and 11 bases from J, with 11 bases between. The length of the CDR3 is 11 residues. The CDR3 sequence: CASGSPDWAFF. The DNA for the CDR3 is TGTGCTAGTGGTTCCCCCGACTGGGCTTTCTTT.

This sequence joins TRBV7-9 and TRBJ1-3, with D tentatively TRBD1 (5 bases). V was trimmed by 2 bases and J by 4 bases, leaving 18 bases between them. The CDR3 sequence is 17 residues long. Germline CDR1 is SEHNR and CDR2 is FQNEAQ (reference sequence). DNA for the CDR3: TGTGCCAGCAGCTTAAAGGGACCGATACTCTTGGGAAACACCATATATTTT. Its protein product is CASSLKGPILLGNTIYF.

The chain has TRBV11-3 and TRBJ1-1; TRBD1 is a possible D gene (5 bases). Germline CDR1 and CDR2: SGHNT and YENEEA. The CDR3 has 15 residues. The V end was cut by 5 bases, the J end by 2 bases, with 15 bases between. The CDR3 is CASSQGTGQNTEAFF. In nucleotides, the CDR3 is TGTGCCAGCAGCCAAGGGACGGGTCAAAACACTGAAGCTTTCTTT.

The V and J genes are TRBV4-2 and TRBJ2-3; D tentatively reads TRBD1 or TRBD2 (5 bases each). Deletions cut 0 bases from V and 4 bases from J, with 8 bases between. Germline values: CDR1 LGHNA, CDR2 YNFKEQ. The CDR3 covers 14 residues. CDR3 loop: CASSQDGDPDTQYF. The CDR3 bases are TGTGCCAGCAGCCAAGACGGGGACCCAGATACGCAGTATTTT.

This clone was counted a single time. The chain has TRBV4-1 and TRBJ1-1; 7 nucleotides line up with TRBD1. This CDR3 comprises 14 residues. The V segment lost 4 bases and the J segment 4 bases; nucleotides outside the gene matches: 6. CDR1 and CDR2 from the germline V gene are MGHRA and YSYEKL. CDR3 DNA sequence: TGCGCCAGCAGCCCCCCCTCAGGGGGCACTGAAGCTTTCTTT. Residues: CASSPPSGGTEAFF.

The chain is built from TRBV29-1 and TRBJ1-2, with D uncertain. The CDR3 runs to 12 residues. The V gene lost 6 bases and the J gene lost 8 bases, with 16 bases spanning the gap. Germline CDR1 SQVTM, CDR2 ANQGSEA. The CDR3 coding sequence is TGCAGCGTGAAAAACCCCACGGAGGGCTACACCTTC. This translates into CSVKNPTEGYTF.

The J gene is TRBJ1-2, the V gene TRBV4-2, with D perhaps TRBD1 (6 bases). Germline V gene sequence: CDR1 LGHNA, CDR2 YNFKEQ. The CDR3 has 15 amino acids. V was trimmed by 0 bases and J by 5 bases, leaving 13 bases between them. In DNA, the CDR3 is TGTGCCAGCAGCCAAGAGGGGGGGCGTTGGTATGGCTACACCTTC. Protein sequence: CASSQEGGRWYGYTF.

This clone showed up just a few times. J is TRBJ2-7 and V is TRBV9, with D perhaps TRBD1 or TRBD2 (6 bases each). V lost 4 bases and J 2 bases, leaving 16 bases between the germline ends. Germline loops: CDR1 SGDLS, CDR2 YYNGEE. The CDR3 consists of 15 residues. The DNA for the CDR3 is TGTGCCAGCAGCCCAACGGGGGCCGGGGCCTACGAGCAGTACTTC. This codes for CASSPTGAGAYEQYF.

This clone was found a few times. The rearrangement joins TRBV9 to TRBJ2-1; D may be TRBD1 or TRBD2 (5 bases each). The CDR3 is 15 amino acids. Germline CDR1 SGDLS, CDR2 YYNGEE. V gave up 4 bases and J gave up 6 bases, with 17 bases separating them. DNA of the CDR3: TGTGCCAGCAGCCCCCCAGGGCGGGCCGGCAATGAGCAGTTCTTC. This encodes CASSPPGRAGNEQFF.

The chain combines TRBV28 with TRBJ1-1, with 11 bases lining up with TRBD1. The germline V gene encodes CDR1 MDHEN and CDR2 SYDVKM. Trimming took 6 bases from V and 7 from J; bases not matched to a gene: 16. CDR3 length: 17 amino acids. CDR3 DNA sequence: TGTGCCAGCAGCTTGTATACTGGGACAGGGGGGAAGGGTGAAGCTTTCTTT. It yields the protein CASSLYTGTGGKGEAFF.

This chain uses TRBV28 with TRBJ2-7, with a weak D call TRBD2 (5 bases). From germline, CDR1 is MDHEN and CDR2 SYDVKM. This CDR3 has 14 amino acids. The V gene lost 5 bases and the J gene lost 5 bases, with 16 bases spanning the gap. In DNA form, the CDR3 reads TGTGCCAGCAGTGATCCCAGGATGGAGGACGAGCAGTACTTC. Amino acid sequence: CASSDPRMEDEQYF.

The sample holds a few counts of this clone. This chain connects TRBV18 to TRBJ2-1, with D maybe TRBD2 (5 bases). Germline V CDR1 and CDR2: KGHSH, LQKENI. The CDR3 is made up of 15 amino acids. The V end was cut by 5 bases, the J end by 7 bases, with 18 bases between. The CDR3 reads CASSSRSRVLNEQFF. DNA for the CDR3: TGTGCCAGCTCATCAAGGTCGAGGGTATTAAATGAGCAGTTCTTC.

The chain couples TRBV2 to TRBJ2-1, with TRBD1 as a possible D gene (6 bases). The CDR3 is 15 residues long. The germline CDR1 and CDR2 sequences are SNHLY and FYNNEI. V dropped 8 bases and J dropped 5 bases, with 19 bases sitting between them. CDR3 sequence reads: CASLEQGAWNNEQFF. DNA for the CDR3: TGTGCCAGCCTAGAACAGGGAGCCTGGAACAATGAGCAGTTCTTC.

This clone was recorded only once. The DNA of the CDR3 is TGTGCCAGCAGCCACATCCAGGGGGCGAGAGCTGAAGCTTTCTTT. It encodes CASSHIQGARAEAFF. The chain couples TRBV7-9 to TRBJ1-1; 8 bases fit TRBD1. The CDR3 extends over 15 amino acids. The V segment lost 5 bases and the J segment 6 bases; nucleotides outside the gene matches: 11. Germline CDR1 is SEHNR and CDR2 is FQNEAQ (reference sequence).